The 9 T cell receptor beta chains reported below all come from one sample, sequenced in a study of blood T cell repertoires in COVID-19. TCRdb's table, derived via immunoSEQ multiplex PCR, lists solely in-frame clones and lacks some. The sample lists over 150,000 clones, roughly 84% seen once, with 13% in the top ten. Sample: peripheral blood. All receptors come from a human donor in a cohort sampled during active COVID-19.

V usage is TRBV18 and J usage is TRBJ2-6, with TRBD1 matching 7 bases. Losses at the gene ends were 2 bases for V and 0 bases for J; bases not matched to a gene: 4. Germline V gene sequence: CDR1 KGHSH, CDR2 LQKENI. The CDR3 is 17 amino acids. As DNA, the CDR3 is TGTGCCAGCTCACCAGGACAGGCGGTCTCTGGGGCCAACGTCCTGACTTTC. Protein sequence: CASSPGQAVSGANVLTF.

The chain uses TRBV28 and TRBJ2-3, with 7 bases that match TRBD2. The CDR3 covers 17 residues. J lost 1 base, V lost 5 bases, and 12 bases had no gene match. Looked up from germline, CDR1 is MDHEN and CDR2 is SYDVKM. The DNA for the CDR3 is TGTGCCAGCAGTCCTCTCCTTGTGGCGGGAGGCACAGATACGCAGTATTTT. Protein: CASSPLLVAGGTDTQYF.

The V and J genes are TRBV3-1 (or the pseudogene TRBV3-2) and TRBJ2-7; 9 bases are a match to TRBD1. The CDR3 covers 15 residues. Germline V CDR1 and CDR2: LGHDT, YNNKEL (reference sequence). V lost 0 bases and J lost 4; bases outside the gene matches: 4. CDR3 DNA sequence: TGTGCCAGCAGCCAAGATCATGGGACAGGGTACGAGCAGTACTTC. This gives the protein CASSQDHGTGYEQYF.

This CDR3 reads CASGRVQETQYF. CDR3 nucleotide sequence: TGTGCCAGCGGCAGGGTCCAAGAGACCCAGTACTTC. The chain has TRBV6-5 and TRBJ2-5; a possible D gene is TRBD1 (5 bases). With 8 bases removed from V and 1 base from J, the gap between germline ends came to 8 bases. Germline assignment: CDR1 MNHEY and CDR2 SVGAGI. This CDR3 spans 12 amino acids.

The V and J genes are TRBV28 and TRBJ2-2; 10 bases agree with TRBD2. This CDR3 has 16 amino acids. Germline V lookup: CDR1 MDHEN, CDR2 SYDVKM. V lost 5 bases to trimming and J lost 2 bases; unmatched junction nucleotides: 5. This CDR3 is CASSLWTSGNTGELFF. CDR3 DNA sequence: TGTGCCAGCAGTCTGTGGACTAGCGGAAACACCGGGGAGCTGTTTTTT.

CDR3 nucleotides: TGTGCCAGCAGCTCGCGGTACGGGTACCCCTACGAGCAGTACTTC. It encodes CASSSRYGYPYEQYF. V usage is TRBV7-2 and J usage is TRBJ2-7; D gene ambiguous. V was cut by 4 bases and J by 2 bases, with 15 bases left in between. The CDR3 is 15 amino acids. Germline V lookup: CDR1 SGHTA, CDR2 FQGNSA.

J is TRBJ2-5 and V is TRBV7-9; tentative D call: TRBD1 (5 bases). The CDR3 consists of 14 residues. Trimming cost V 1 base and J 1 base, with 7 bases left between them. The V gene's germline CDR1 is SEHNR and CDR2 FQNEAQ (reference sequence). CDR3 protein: CASSLVGAQETQYF. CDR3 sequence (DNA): TGTGCCAGCAGCTTAGTAGGGGCCCAAGAGACCCAGTACTTC.

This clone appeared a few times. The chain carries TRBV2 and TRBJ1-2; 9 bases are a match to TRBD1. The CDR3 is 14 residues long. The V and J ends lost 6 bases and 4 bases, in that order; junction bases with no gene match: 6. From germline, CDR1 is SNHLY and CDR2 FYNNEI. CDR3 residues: CASRGTGPLYGYTF. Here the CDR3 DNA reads TGTGCCAGCAGGGGGACAGGGCCCCTCTATGGCTACACCTTC.

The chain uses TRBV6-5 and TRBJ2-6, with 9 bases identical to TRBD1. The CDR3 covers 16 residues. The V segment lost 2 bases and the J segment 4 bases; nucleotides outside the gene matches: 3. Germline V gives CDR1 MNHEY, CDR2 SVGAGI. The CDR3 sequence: CASSYGQGLGANVLTF. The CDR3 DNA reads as TGTGCCAGCAGTTACGGACAGGGGCTCGGGGCCAACGTCCTGACTTTC.